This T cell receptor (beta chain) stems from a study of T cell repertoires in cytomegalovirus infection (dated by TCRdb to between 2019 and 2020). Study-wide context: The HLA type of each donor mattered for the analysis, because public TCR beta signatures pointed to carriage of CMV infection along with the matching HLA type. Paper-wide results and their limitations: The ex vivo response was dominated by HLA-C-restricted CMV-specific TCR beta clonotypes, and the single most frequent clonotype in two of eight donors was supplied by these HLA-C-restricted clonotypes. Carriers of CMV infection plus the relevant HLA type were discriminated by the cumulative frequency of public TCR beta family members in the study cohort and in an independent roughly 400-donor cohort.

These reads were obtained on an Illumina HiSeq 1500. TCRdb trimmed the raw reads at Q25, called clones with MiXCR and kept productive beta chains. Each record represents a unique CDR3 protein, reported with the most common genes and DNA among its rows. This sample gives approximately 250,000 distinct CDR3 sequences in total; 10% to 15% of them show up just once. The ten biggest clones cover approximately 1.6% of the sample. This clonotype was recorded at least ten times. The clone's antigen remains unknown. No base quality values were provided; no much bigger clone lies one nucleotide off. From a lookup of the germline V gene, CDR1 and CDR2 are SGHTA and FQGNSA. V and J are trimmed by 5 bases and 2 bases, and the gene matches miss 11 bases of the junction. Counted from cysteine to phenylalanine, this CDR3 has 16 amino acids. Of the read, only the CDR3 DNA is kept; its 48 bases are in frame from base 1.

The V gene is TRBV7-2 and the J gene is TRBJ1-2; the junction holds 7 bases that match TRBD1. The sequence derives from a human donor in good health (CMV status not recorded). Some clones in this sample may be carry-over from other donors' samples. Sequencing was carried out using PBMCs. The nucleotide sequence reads TGTGCCAGCAGCCCGCCGGGACAGATCACGAACTATGGCTACACCTTC. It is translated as CASSPPGQITNYGYTF.